Below are 20 T cell receptor beta chains sequenced from a single sample in a study of radiotherapy plus CTLA-4 blockade in lung cancer. Using immunoSEQ multiplex PCR, the repertoire was profiled, and TCRdb retains in-frame clones only, with some absent. The sample lists 40,000 or so clones; roughly 77% were seen once. This specimen was peripheral blood, taken from a patient treated with radiotherapy plus ipilimumab. The source of these receptors is a human donor with non-small cell lung cancer who had stable disease on radiotherapy plus ipilimumab.

In this sample, this clone turned up once. This chain joins TRBV7-2 and TRBJ2-3, with 7 bases aligning to TRBD2. Germline V gene sequence: CDR1 SGHTA, CDR2 FQGNSA. The CDR3 is 15 residues long. The ends lost 5 bases at V and 0 bases at J; junction bases unmatched: 5. CDR3 amino acids: CASSPRGFSTDTQYF. The CDR3 coding sequence is TGTGCCAGCAGCCCGCGGGGGTTCAGCACAGATACGCAGTATTTT.

This chain uses TRBV18 with TRBJ2-5; D may be TRBD1 (5 bases). The CDR3 has 14 amino acids. Germline V lookup: CDR1 KGHSH, CDR2 LQKENI. Trimming took off 3 bases at V and 0 bases at J, with 8 bases between the two ends. The CDR3 bases are TGTGCCAGCTCACCTTGGACAAACCAAGAGACCCAGTACTTC. Translation: CASSPWTNQETQYF.

This clone is a singleton in its sample. V gene TRBV5-1 combines with J gene TRBJ1-5; the match to TRBD1 covers 8 bases. Germline V gene sequence: CDR1 SGHRS, CDR2 YFSETQ. V trimming: 4 bases; J trimming: 6 bases; junction bases outside the gene matches: 9. The CDR3 length is 15 residues. DNA of the CDR3: TGCGCCAGCAGCACGACAGGGGTCTCGGGTCAGCCCCAGCATTTT. Translating gives CASSTTGVSGQPQHF.

This clone was seen once. The V and J genes are TRBV7-2 and TRBJ2-7, with D possibly matching TRBD1 (5 bases). Germline CDR1 SGHTA, CDR2 FQGNSA. This CDR3 region has 13 residues. The ends were cut back, 0 bases at V and 3 bases at J, with 6 bases in the middle. This CDR3 is CASSLARDYEQYF. CDR3 DNA sequence: TGTGCCAGCAGCTTAGCCAGGGACTACGAGCAGTACTTC.

The chain recombines TRBV29-1 with TRBJ2-1; D tentatively reads TRBD1 or TRBD2 (6 bases each). The CDR3 is made up of 15 amino acids. V was shortened by 0 bases and J by 2 bases, with 11 bases between the two germline ends. CDR1 is SQVTM, CDR2 ANQGSEA, per germline. For the CDR3, the DNA is TGCAGCGTTGAAGAAGGGGGGAGCACCTACAATGAGCAGTTCTTC. Amino acids: CSVEEGGSTYNEQFF.

As for this clone: The junction does not match germline at one end; this may be a read error. The chain couples TRBV10-3 to TRBJ1-1, with D unclear. Germline CDR1 ENHRY, CDR2 SYGVKD. The CDR3 is 14 amino acids. As DNA, the CDR3 is TGTGCCAGCAGTTACTCTGGAACGAACACTGAAGCTTTCTTT. Protein sequence: CASSYSGTNTEAFF.

The genes are TRBV27 and TRBJ2-1; 12 bases agree with TRBD1. Trimming took 7 bases from V and 3 from J; bases not matched to a gene: 13. This CDR3 has 18 amino acids. CDR1 and CDR2 from the germline V gene are MNHEY and SMNVEV (reference sequence). The CDR3 sequence is CASNIQPGQGALYNEQFF. CDR3 in DNA: TGTGCCAGCAACATACAACCGGGACAGGGGGCTCTCTACAATGAGCAGTTCTTC.

Worth noting for this clone: Other DNA variants within this sample encode the same CDR3. The J gene is TRBJ1-5, the V gene TRBV19; 7 positions agree with TRBD1. J was trimmed by 1 base and V by 2 bases; bases with no gene match: 8. The CDR3 has 17 residues. The germline gives CDR1 LNHDA, CDR2 SQIVND (reference sequence). CDR3 sequence reads: CASSIRGGGDSNQPQHF. DNA of the CDR3: TGTGCCAGTAGTATACGGGGAGGGGGCGACAGCAATCAGCCCCAGCATTTT.

The chain has TRBV5-5 and TRBJ1-1, with D unresolved. The V and J ends lost 2 bases and 8 bases respectively, with 10 bases between them. The CDR3 totals 12 residues. Germline V CDR1 and CDR2: SGHKS, YYEKEE (reference sequence). The CDR3 sequence: CASSLGPGEAFF. The CDR3 DNA reads as TGTGCCAGCAGCTTAGGGCCTGGGGAAGCTTTCTTT.

V gene TRBV5-4 combines with J gene TRBJ2-7; 8 nucleotides align to TRBD2. The J call is uncertain, as TRBJ2-1 better fits the DNA end. The germline V gene encodes CDR1 SGHNT and CDR2 YYREEE (reference sequence). This CDR3 comprises 14 residues. CDR3 nucleotides: TGTGCCAGCAGCGGAGCGGGGGCCATGAATGAGCAGTTCTTC. Its protein is CASSGAGAMNEQFF.

The rearrangement uses TRBV19 and TRBJ1-2; unclear D gene. CDR1 is LNHDA and CDR2 is SQIVND in the germline V gene (reference sequence). Trimming pared 1 base from V and 7 bases from J, leaving 16 bases between. This CDR3 region has 15 residues. The CDR3 is CASSIGAVKDFGYTF. CDR3 nucleotide sequence: TGTGCCAGTAGTATAGGCGCTGTTAAGGATTTTGGCTACACCTTC.

This rearrangement joins TRBV13 to TRBJ1-1; no firm D call. V lost 5 bases, J lost 4 bases, and 14 bases lay in between. Looked up from germline, CDR1 is PRHDT and CDR2 is FYEKMQ (reference sequence). The CDR3 contains 14 residues. The CDR3 DNA is TGTGCCAGCAGCGTCAAGGTTATCCTCACTGAAGCTTTCTTT. It specifies CASSVKVILTEAFF. The variable domain in full, completed from reference TRBV13 and TRBJ1-1, reads AAGVIQSPRHLIKEKRETATLKCYPIPRHDTVYWYQQGPGQDPQFLISFYEKMQSDKGSIPDRFSAQQFSDYHSELNMSSLELGDSALYFCASSVKVILTEAFFGQGTRLTVV.

The chain couples TRBV28 to TRBJ1-2; 8 bases line up with TRBD1. The CDR3 totals 14 residues. CDR1 and CDR2 from the germline V gene are MDHEN and SYDVKM. V shed 6 bases and J 8 bases; nucleotides not matched to a gene: 11. In nucleotides, the CDR3 is TGTGCCAGCAGGGGGACAGGAATCTATGGGGGCTACACCTTC. Translation gives CASRGTGIYGGYTF.

V is TRBV28 and J is TRBJ1-6, with 8 bases that match TRBD1. The V gene's germline CDR1 is MDHEN and CDR2 SYDVKM. The ends lost 6 bases at V and 6 bases at J; junction bases unmatched: 7. The CDR3 is made up of 15 amino acids. CDR3 sequence: CASRLGQGGNSPLHF. DNA for the CDR3: TGTGCCAGCAGACTAGGACAGGGAGGTAATTCACCCCTCCACTTT.

This clone was counted only a few times. This chain links TRBV12-5 with TRBJ1-3; possibly TRBD1 for D (5 bases). Trimming stripped 5 bases from V and 9 bases from J, with 11 bases between. This CDR3 has 12 residues. Germline CDR1 reads LGHNT; CDR2 reads FRNRAP. CDR3 sequence (DNA): TGTGCTAGTGGTCCCGACGGGGGCACCATATATTTT. Translation gives CASGPDGGTIYF.

This clone was counted once. The rearrangement joins TRBV28 to TRBJ1-1; 7 bases align to TRBD1. Germline V lookup: CDR1 MDHEN, CDR2 SYDVKM. V was clipped by 5 bases and J by 10 bases; unmatched bases: 10. This CDR3 spans 13 amino acids. DNA of the CDR3: TGTGCCAGCAGTCCTCCGGGACAGATCGCAGCTTTCTTT. Protein sequence: CASSPPGQIAAFF.

The V call is TRBV4-2, the J call TRBJ1-5; D is ambiguous. The CDR3 totals 16 residues. The ends were cut back, 0 bases at V and 0 bases at J, with 9 bases in the middle. From germline, CDR1 is LGHNA and CDR2 YNFKEQ. The CDR3 region is CASSQDHQVSNQPQHF. CDR3 nucleotide sequence: TGTGCCAGCAGCCAAGACCACCAGGTTAGCAATCAGCCCCAGCATTTT.

The chain links TRBV29-1 to TRBJ1-2; the D gene is possibly TRBD1 (5 bases). The V and J ends lost 7 bases and 8 bases respectively, with 20 bases between them. The CDR3 has 13 residues. Germline CDR1 is SQVTM and CDR2 is ANQGSEA. CDR3 coding DNA: TGCAGCGCCACAAGGGAGGGGAGTGGAGGCTACACCTTC. It specifies CSATREGSGGYTF.

This chain connects TRBV5-6 to TRBJ2-7, with D perhaps matching TRBD2 (6 bases). The CDR3 extends over 15 amino acids. Germline V gene sequence: CDR1 SGHDT, CDR2 YYEEEE. Trimming stripped 1 base from V and 0 bases from J, with 11 bases between. CDR3 DNA sequence: TGTGCCAGCAGCTTGTACGGGGACTCCTCCTACGAGCAGTACTTC. It codes for CASSLYGDSSYEQYF.

The chain employs TRBV18 and TRBJ1-1; 10 positions agree with TRBD1. V lost 3 bases and J lost 6; bases outside the gene matches: 10. The CDR3 is 16 residues long. Germline-derived CDR1 and CDR2 are KGHSH and LQKENI. The CDR3 spells CASSPTGTGEGAEAFF. CDR3 DNA sequence: TGTGCCAGCTCACCGACCGGGACAGGGGAGGGGGCTGAAGCTTTCTTT.